Each of the 20 T cell receptor beta chains below was sequenced from the same sample in a study of CD8 T cells in ankylosing spondylitis. TCRdb redid the calling of the 5' RACE reads with MiXCR, one entry per CDR3 protein. This sample has some 150,000 distinct CDR3 sequences, with more than 9.5% found just once. Sequenced input: blood, either unsorted or a sorted T cell fraction (not recorded which). Source of these receptors: a female donor with ankylosing spondylitis or in good health (not recorded which).

This chain connects TRBV5-1 to TRBJ2-5, with TRBD2 matching over 7 bases. The CDR3 sequence is 16 residues long. Germline trimming cut 1 base from V and 0 bases from J; bases unmatched to any gene: 6. CDR1 and CDR2 (germline): SGHRS, YFSETQ. This CDR3 reads CASSLSGGEYQETQYF. The CDR3 DNA is TGCGCCAGCAGCTTGTCGGGGGGAGAGTACCAAGAGACCCAGTACTTC.

This clonotype was picked up many times. The chain combines TRBV24-1 with TRBJ1-1; 8 nucleotides line up with TRBD1. V lost 4 bases, J lost 6 bases, and 6 bases stayed unmatched. Germline V gene lookup returns CDR1 KGHDR and CDR2 SFDVKD. This CDR3 region has 14 residues. CDR3 DNA: TGTGCCACCAGTGACCCCGGACAGGGCCCTGAAGCTTTCTTT. It encodes CATSDPGQGPEAFF.

This clonotype occurred a few times. A read error is possible here, since a much larger clone lies one base away. The chain recombines TRBV3-1 with TRBJ2-1; possible D gene TRBD1, 5 bases. The CDR3 is 15 residues long. Trimming shortened V by 8 bases and J by 3 bases, and 17 bases separated the two germline ends. Germline CDR1 is LGHDT and CDR2 is YNNKEL (reference sequence). The CDR3 DNA is TGTGCCAGCTGCCTGCGGACATTTTACTACAATGAGCAGTTCTTC. It encodes CASCLRTFYYNEQFF.

This clonotype has at least ten counts. This chain links TRBV20-1 with TRBJ2-2, with D possibly being TRBD1 (6 bases). The CDR3 covers 14 residues. CDR1 is DFQATT and CDR2 is SNEGSKA in the germline V gene (reference sequence). The V end lost 5 bases, the J end lost 4 bases, and 14 bases lay between the germline ends. DNA for the CDR3: TGCAGTGCTCCAGGGGCAGGGCTCACCGGGGAGCTGTTTTTT. Translating it yields CSAPGAGLTGELFF.

This clonotype was counted at least ten times. This chain links TRBV6-1 with TRBJ2-7; 7 bases line up with TRBD2. Germline values: CDR1 MNHNS, CDR2 SASEGT. The V gene end was trimmed by 2 bases and the J gene end by 4 bases; junction bases not matched to a gene: 8. CDR3 length: 15 amino acids. The CDR3 protein is CASSELADYWYEQYF. The CDR3 region has the DNA TGTGCCAGCAGTGAACTAGCGGATTATTGGTACGAGCAGTACTTC.

This clonotype was counted only a few times. The J gene is TRBJ2-7, the V gene TRBV13; TRBD2 aligns across 9 bases. Germline CDR1 reads PRHDT; CDR2 reads FYEKMQ (reference sequence). This CDR3 comprises 18 residues. J gave up 0 bases and V 5 bases, and 14 bases lay outside the gene matches. The CDR3 DNA reads as TGTGCCAGCAGCGCTAGGACTAGCGACCTCTCCTTCTCCTACGAGCAGTACTTC. It is translated as CASSARTSDLSFSYEQYF.

This clonotype was detected many times. The V call is TRBV3-1, the J call TRBJ1-2, with 8 bases matching TRBD1. Trimming cost V 0 bases and J 5 bases; bases outside gene matches: 5. This CDR3 comprises 15 residues. Germline CDR1 and CDR2: LGHDT and YNNKEL (reference sequence). The CDR3 protein is CASSQDSTGDYGYTF. The CDR3 DNA sequence: TGTGCCAGCAGCCAAGACTCGACAGGGGATTATGGCTACACCTTC.

This clonotype was detected many times. In DNA form, the CDR3 reads TGTGCCAGCAGCTTAGACCAGCGGGGGTCTCCTAGCACAGATACGCAGTATTTT. It translates to CASSLDQRGSPSTDTQYF. The chain has TRBV11-2 and TRBJ2-3, with 8 bases identical to TRBD2. The CDR3 is made up of 18 amino acids. The germline V gene has CDR1 SGHAT and CDR2 FQNNGV. Trimming cost V 0 bases and J 0 bases; bases outside gene matches: 8.

This clonotype was seen at least ten times. V and J are TRBV11-2 and TRBJ2-4; D remains ambiguous. The CDR3 is 14 residues long. The V gene lost 6 bases and the J gene lost 0 bases, with 9 bases spanning the gap. Per germline, CDR1 SGHAT and CDR2 FQNNGV. CDR3 sequence: CASSEDGAKNIQYF. The CDR3 DNA reads as TGTGCCAGCAGTGAAGATGGAGCCAAAAACATTCAGTACTTC.

This clonotype was picked up many times. J is TRBJ2-1 and V is TRBV5-1; D not resolved. The CDR3 contains 14 residues. The germline V gene encodes CDR1 SGHRS and CDR2 YFSETQ. V gave up 5 bases and J gave up 4 bases, with 13 bases separating them. Written as DNA, the CDR3 is TGCGCCAGCAGGGTTCGCGGCCCGTACAATGAGCAGTTCTTC. Its protein is CASRVRGPYNEQFF.

This clonotype was seen ten or more times. The chain links TRBV12-3 or TRBV12-4 to TRBJ2-7, with D unresolved. The CDR3 loop spans 14 amino acids. Trimming removed 2 bases at V and 0 bases at J, with 8 bases between. The CDR3 nucleotides are TGTGCCAGCAGTTTACGCAGTCCCTCCTACGAGCAGTACTTC. The encoded protein is CASSLRSPSYEQYF.

This clonotype has at least ten counts. J is TRBJ1-1 and V is TRBV2; D perhaps matches TRBD1 (5 bases). The V end was cut by 3 bases, the J end by 6 bases, with 8 bases between. The CDR3 spans 12 residues. Germline V gene lookup returns CDR1 SNHLY and CDR2 FYNNEI. In nucleotides, the CDR3 is TGTGCCAGCAGTGATAGGGGCCCTGAAGCTTTCTTT. Protein: CASSDRGPEAFF.

This clonotype was counted many times. The chain employs TRBV29-1 and TRBJ1-2; 8 bases are shared with TRBD1. The CDR3 spans 14 residues. The V segment lost 3 bases and the J segment 4 bases; nucleotides outside the gene matches: 7. CDR1 and CDR2 (germline): SQVTM, ANQGSEA. The CDR3 is CSVDDRGSVYGYTF. The CDR3, as DNA: TGCAGCGTTGATGACAGGGGATCCGTCTATGGCTACACCTTC.

This chain joins TRBV6-1 and TRBJ2-7; D unresolved. This CDR3 contains 14 residues. V dropped 2 bases and J dropped 2 bases, with 10 bases sitting between them. Germline V gives CDR1 MNHNS, CDR2 SASEGT. The CDR3 region is CASSEHLPPYEQYF. In DNA, the CDR3 is TGTGCCAGCAGTGAACACCTTCCCCCCTACGAGCAGTACTTC.

The genes are TRBV3-1 and TRBJ1-2, with D tentatively TRBD1 (6 bases). The CDR3 has 13 amino acids. Trimming took 6 bases from V and 6 from J, leaving 14 bases between them. Germline CDR1 is LGHDT and CDR2 is YNNKEL (reference sequence). CDR3 bases: TGTGCCAGCAGATATAGCAGGGGAGATGGCTACACCTTC. Protein product: CASRYSRGDGYTF.

This clonotype was seen ten or more times. The chain links TRBV5-5 to TRBJ2-7; D call uncertain. This CDR3 contains 11 residues. Germline CDR1 SGHKS, CDR2 YYEKEE (reference sequence). Trimming stripped 3 bases from V and 5 bases from J, with 6 bases between. The CDR3 DNA reads TGTGCCAGCAGCTCGATCGACGAGCAGTACTTC. Encoded protein: CASSSIDEQYF.

At least ten counts were recorded for this clonotype. This sequence joins TRBV5-1 and TRBJ2-1, with unresolved D. Germline CDR1 reads SGHRS; CDR2 reads YFSETQ. Between the trimmed V and J ends, which lost 3 bases and 0 bases, there was a span of 10 bases. This CDR3 contains 15 residues. The chain's CDR3 is CASSYNSGSYNEQFF. Written as DNA, the CDR3 is TGCGCCAGCAGCTACAACTCGGGCTCCTACAATGAGCAGTTCTTC.

Many counts were recorded for this clonotype. In DNA form, the CDR3 reads TGCAGCGTTGCCGTTCCTGGCTACACCTTC. Its protein product is CSVAVPGYTF. V and J are TRBV29-1 and TRBJ1-2; D gene ambiguous. The V gene lost 4 bases and the J gene lost 7 bases, with 7 bases spanning the gap. CDR1 and CDR2 (germline): SQVTM, ANQGSEA. The CDR3 consists of 10 residues.

This clonotype was observed many times. This chain links TRBV25-1 with TRBJ2-1, with 7 bases aligning to TRBD2. The trim removed 3 bases at V and 6 bases at J, leaving 5 bases unmatched. This CDR3 comprises 14 residues. Germline loops: CDR1 MGHDK, CDR2 SYGVNS. This CDR3 is CASSEGGVSNEQFF. The CDR3 bases are TGTGCCAGCAGTGAGGGGGGGGTTAGCAATGAGCAGTTCTTC.

This clonotype showed up just a few times. The J gene is TRBJ1-1, the V gene TRBV19; D is unresolved. This CDR3 is 14 amino acids long. Germline loops: CDR1 LNHDA, CDR2 SQIVND (reference sequence). Trimming removed 1 base from V and 5 bases from J, with 11 bases in between. CDR3 nucleotide sequence: TGTGCCAGTAGTATAGTCGGGAGACGGACTGAAGCTTTCTTT. Translation gives CASSIVGRRTEAFF.